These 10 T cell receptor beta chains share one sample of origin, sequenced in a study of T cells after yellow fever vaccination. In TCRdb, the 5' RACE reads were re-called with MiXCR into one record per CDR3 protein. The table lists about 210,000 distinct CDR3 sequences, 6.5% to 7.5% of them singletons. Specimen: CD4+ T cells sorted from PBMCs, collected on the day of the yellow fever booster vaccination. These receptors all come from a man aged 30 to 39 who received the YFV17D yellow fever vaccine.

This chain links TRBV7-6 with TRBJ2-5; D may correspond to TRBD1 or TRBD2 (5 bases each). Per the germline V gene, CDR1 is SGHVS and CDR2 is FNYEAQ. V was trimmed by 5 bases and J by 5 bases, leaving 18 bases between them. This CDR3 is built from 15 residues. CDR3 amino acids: CASSRAVGVGETQYF. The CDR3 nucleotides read TGTGCCAGCAGCAGAGCGGTAGGGGTCGGGGAGACCCAGTACTTC.

CDR3 region: CSANMTGEQFF. CDR3 DNA sequence: TGCAGTGCTAACATGACAGGGGAGCAGTTCTTC. This chain uses TRBV20-1 with TRBJ2-1; 7 bases agree with TRBD1. The CDR3 covers 11 residues. CDR1 and CDR2 from the germline V gene are DFQATT and SNEGSKA (reference sequence). The junction had 4 bases not matched to a gene; V was cut back by 4 bases and J by 10 bases.

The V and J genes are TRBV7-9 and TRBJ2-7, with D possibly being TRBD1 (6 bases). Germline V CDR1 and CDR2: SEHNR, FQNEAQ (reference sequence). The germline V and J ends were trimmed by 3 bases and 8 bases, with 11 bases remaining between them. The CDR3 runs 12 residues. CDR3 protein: CASSFPGTQQYF. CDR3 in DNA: TGTGCCAGCAGCTTCCCCGGGACACAGCAGTACTTC.

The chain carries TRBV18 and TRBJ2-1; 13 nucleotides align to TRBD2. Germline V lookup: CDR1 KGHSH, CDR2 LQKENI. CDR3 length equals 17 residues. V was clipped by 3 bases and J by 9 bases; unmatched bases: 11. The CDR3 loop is CASSPSPGLAGRGEQFF. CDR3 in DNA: TGTGCCAGCTCACCTTCCCCGGGACTAGCGGGGCGCGGTGAGCAGTTCTTC.

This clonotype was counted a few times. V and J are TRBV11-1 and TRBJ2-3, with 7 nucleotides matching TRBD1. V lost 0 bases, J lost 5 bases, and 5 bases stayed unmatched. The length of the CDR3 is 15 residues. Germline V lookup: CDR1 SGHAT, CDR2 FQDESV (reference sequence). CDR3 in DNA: TGTGCCAGCAGCTTAGCGTGGACAGGAGTAGATACGCAGTATTTT. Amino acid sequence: CASSLAWTGVDTQYF.

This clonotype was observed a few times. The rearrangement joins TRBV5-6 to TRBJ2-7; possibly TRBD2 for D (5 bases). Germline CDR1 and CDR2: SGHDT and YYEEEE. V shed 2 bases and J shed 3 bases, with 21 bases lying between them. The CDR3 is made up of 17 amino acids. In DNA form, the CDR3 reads TGTGCCAGCAGCTTTAGTGAGGACCGAGGGATATTCTACGAGCAGTACTTC. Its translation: CASSFSEDRGIFYEQYF.

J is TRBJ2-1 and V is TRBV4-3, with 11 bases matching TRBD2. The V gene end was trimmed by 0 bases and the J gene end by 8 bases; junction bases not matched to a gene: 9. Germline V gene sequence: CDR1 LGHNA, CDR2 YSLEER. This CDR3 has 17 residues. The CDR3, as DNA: TGCGCCAGCAGCCAAGAGGCGGGTAGCGGGAGGGCCGATGAGCAGTTCTTC. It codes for CASSQEAGSGRADEQFF.

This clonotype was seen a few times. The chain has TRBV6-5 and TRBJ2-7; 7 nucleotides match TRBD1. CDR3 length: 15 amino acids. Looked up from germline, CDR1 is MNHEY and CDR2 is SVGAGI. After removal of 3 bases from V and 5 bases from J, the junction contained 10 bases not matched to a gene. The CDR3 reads CASSYSRHRGDEQYF. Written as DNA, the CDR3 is TGTGCCAGCAGTTATTCCCGACACAGGGGTGACGAGCAGTACTTC.

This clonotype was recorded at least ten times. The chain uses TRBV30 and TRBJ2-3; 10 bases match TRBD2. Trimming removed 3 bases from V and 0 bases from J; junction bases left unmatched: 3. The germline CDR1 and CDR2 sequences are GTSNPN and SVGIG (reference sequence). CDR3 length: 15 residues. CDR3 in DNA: TGTGCCTGGAGGGGGACTAGCGCAAGCACAGATACGCAGTATTTT. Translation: CAWRGTSASTDTQYF.

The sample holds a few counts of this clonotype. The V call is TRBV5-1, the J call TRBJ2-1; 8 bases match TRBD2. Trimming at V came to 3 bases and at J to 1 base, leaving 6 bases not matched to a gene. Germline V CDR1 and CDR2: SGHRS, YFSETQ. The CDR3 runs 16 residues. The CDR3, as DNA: TGCGCCAGCAGCTACCAGCGGGAGCGGTCCTACAATGAGCAGTTCTTC. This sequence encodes CASSYQRERSYNEQFF.